The 7 T cell receptor beta chains presented below share a single source sample, sequenced in a study of blood T cell repertoires in COVID-19. Only in-frame clones appear in the TCRdb table, and some are missing; sequencing was by immunoSEQ multiplex PCR. The data hold roughly 250,000 clones, with about 90% observed a single time. Sequenced input: PBMCs or T cells enriched from blood (not recorded which). The source of these receptors is a woman in her late teens or twenties who had recovered from COVID-19.

This clone was seen only a few times. The rearrangement uses TRBV7-2 and TRBJ2-7; 12 bases align to TRBD2. J gave up 2 bases and V 4 bases, and 3 bases lay outside the gene matches. The germline V gene has CDR1 SGHTA and CDR2 FQGNSA. The length of the CDR3 is 15 residues. The DNA for the CDR3 is TGTGCCAGCAGCTCTAGCGGGGGGGCCCCCTACGAGCAGTACTTC. Its translation: CASSSSGGAPYEQYF.

The chain recombines TRBV7-2 with TRBJ1-1; D possibly corresponds to TRBD1 (5 bases). The CDR3 consists of 15 residues. The germline V gene encodes CDR1 SGHTA and CDR2 FQGNSA. Trimming pared 4 bases from V and 2 bases from J, leaving 14 bases between. The chain's CDR3 is CASSSTRQPNTEAFF. CDR3 in DNA: TGTGCCAGCAGCTCGACGAGACAGCCAAACACTGAAGCTTTCTTT.

The chain is built from TRBV18 and TRBJ1-1; possibly TRBD1 for D (5 bases). The V end lost 3 bases, the J end lost 4 bases, and 18 bases lay between the germline ends. This CDR3 spans 16 amino acids. In germline, CDR1 is KGHSH, CDR2 LQKENI. This CDR3 is CASSPGKGRVITEAFF. The CDR3 DNA is TGTGCCAGCTCACCCGGAAAAGGCAGGGTGATCACTGAAGCTTTCTTT.

This chain uses TRBV28 with TRBJ1-5; maybe TRBD1 (6 bases). V gave up 2 bases and J gave up 4 bases, with 15 bases separating them. The CDR3 covers 16 residues. Germline V gives CDR1 MDHEN, CDR2 SYDVKM. The DNA for the CDR3 is TGTGCCAGCAGTTTAACAGGGACCCGGTCTAATCAGCCCCAGCATTTT. Its translation: CASSLTGTRSNQPQHF.

In nucleotides, the CDR3 is TGTGCCAGCTCACCACCTAGAGGCGCCGGCACTGAAGCTTTCTTT. This translates into CASSPPRGAGTEAFF. The chain joins TRBV18 to TRBJ1-1; D gene unclear. The germline CDR1 and CDR2 sequences are KGHSH and LQKENI. The CDR3 extends over 15 amino acids. V was shortened by 0 bases and J by 4 bases, with 12 bases between the two germline ends.

The J gene is TRBJ2-5, the V gene TRBV9; 9 nucleotides agree with TRBD2. CDR1 is SGDLS and CDR2 is YYNGEE in the germline V gene. J gave up 4 bases and V 3 bases, and 4 bases lay outside the gene matches. This CDR3 has 14 residues. DNA for the CDR3: TGTGCCAGCAGCGCGCTAGCGGGAAGAGAGACCCAGTACTTC. Translating gives CASSALAGRETQYF.

This clone was counted a single time. The chain carries TRBV28 and TRBJ1-2, with D unclear. Per the germline V gene, CDR1 is MDHEN and CDR2 is SYDVKM. The CDR3 totals 14 residues. V lost 8 bases to trimming and J lost 4 bases, with 17 bases between them. CDR3 sequence reads: CASGSTAVSYGYTF. DNA for the CDR3: TGTGCCAGCGGATCGACGGCGGTAAGCTATGGCTACACCTTC.